Listed below are T cell receptor beta chains from one sample, sequenced in a study of T cells after yellow fever vaccination. TCRdb re-called the 5' RACE reads through MiXCR, storing one row per CDR3 protein. This sample has a few hundred thousand distinct CDR3 sequences, with 13% found just once. This specimen consisted of CD4+ T cells sorted from PBMCs, obtained 45 days after the yellow fever booster vaccination. The receptors originated from a man aged 25-40 years who received the YFV17D yellow fever vaccine. The CDR3 runs from the conserved cysteine through the conserved F or W.

J gene	CDR3 length	V gene	CDR3 protein
TRBJ1-1	14	TRBV28	CAVTVHPQATEAFF
TRBJ2-7	16	TRBV5-1	CASSNGGPSGSHEQYF
TRBJ2-5	16	TRBV28	CASSQLTSGNQETQYF
TRBJ2-7	15	TRBV20-1	CSAQGGGTVSYEQYF
TRBJ2-7	13	TRBV10-3	CAINLGQGYEQYF
TRBJ2-3	16	TRBV12-3/TRBV12-4	CASSLGGRPHSDTQYF
TRBJ1-6	12	TRBV20-1	CSARQGASPLHF
TRBJ2-7	13	TRBV28	CASSSGQLAEQYF
TRBJ2-2	15	TRBV5-6	CASSGLAGGAGELFF
TRBJ1-1	13	TRBV7-3	CASSLVTNTEAFF
TRBJ2-5	15	TRBV7-9	CASSLSLAGQETQYF
TRBJ2-5	13	TRBV12-3/TRBV12-4	CASTSGGAETQYF
TRBJ1-6	12	TRBV28	CASSFMNSPLHF
TRBJ2-5	11	TRBV29-1	CSVAPKETQYF
TRBJ2-3	15	TRBV7-2	CASSLVSLTADTQYF
TRBJ2-1	15	TRBV7-8	CASASEGSSYNEQFF
TRBJ2-3	15	TRBV29-1	CSVEFRTTYTDTQYF
TRBJ2-7	13	TRBV5-1	CASSFGQVYEQYF
TRBJ2-6	18	TRBV7-8	CASSSRTGGASGANVLTF
TRBJ2-7	14	TRBV5-8	CASSRLQGAYEQYF
TRBJ2-1	13	TRBV4-3	CASSQDAGDEQFF
TRBJ2-3	15	TRBV15	CATSRGDSRADTQYF
TRBJ2-6	15	TRBV5-6	CASSLRGSGANVLTF
TRBJ2-1	16	TRBV5-1	CASSLSLAGDYNEQFF
TRBJ2-1	13	TRBV18	CASSTGLLNEQFF
TRBJ1-1	15	TRBV29-1	CSVEPAGQRNTEAFF
TRBJ2-1	14	TRBV7-8	CASSFTELYNEQFF
TRBJ2-7	15	TRBV15	CATSRDLGSSYEQYF
TRBJ2-1	10	TRBV20-1	CSARLLEQFF